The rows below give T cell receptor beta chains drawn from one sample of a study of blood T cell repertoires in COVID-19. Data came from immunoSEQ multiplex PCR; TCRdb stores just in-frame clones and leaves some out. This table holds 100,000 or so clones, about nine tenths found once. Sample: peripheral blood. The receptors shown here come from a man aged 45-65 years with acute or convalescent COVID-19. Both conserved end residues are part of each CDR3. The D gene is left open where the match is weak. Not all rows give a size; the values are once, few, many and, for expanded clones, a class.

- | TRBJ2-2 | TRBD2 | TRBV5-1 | CASSFAAGGFNTGELFF | TGCGCCAGCAGCTTCGCGGCGGGGGGCTTTAACACCGGGGAGCTGTTTTTT
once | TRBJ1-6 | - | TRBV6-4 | CASSTEEGSPLHF | TGTGCCAGCAGCACGGAGGAAGGTTCACCCCTCCACTTT
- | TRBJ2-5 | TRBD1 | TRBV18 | CASSPPDRQETQYF | TGTGCCAGCTCACCACCGGACAGGCAAGAGACCCAGTACTTC
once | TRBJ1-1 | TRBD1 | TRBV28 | CASSYLTGRPEAFF | TGTGCCAGCAGTTACTTGACAGGGAGGCCTGAAGCTTTCTTT
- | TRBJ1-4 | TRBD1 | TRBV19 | CASRQLGQVNEKLFF | TGTGCCAGTAGGCAACTAGGACAGGTTAATGAAAAACTGTTTTTT
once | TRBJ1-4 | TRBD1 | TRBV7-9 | CASSPGQGNEKLFF | TGTGCCAGCAGCCCCGGACAGGGGAATGAAAAACTGTTTTTT
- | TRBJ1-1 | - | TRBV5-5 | CASSLVFQEAFF | TGTGCCAGCAGCTTGGTATTTCAGGAAGCTTTCTTT
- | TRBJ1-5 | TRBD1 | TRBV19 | CASSLTRQGRNQPQHF | TGTGCCAGTAGTTTGACCCGACAGGGGCGGAATCAGCCCCAGCATTTT
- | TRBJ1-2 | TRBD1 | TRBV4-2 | CASSQDQETGRTHGYTF | TGTGCCAGCAGCCAAGATCAGGAGACAGGGAGAACCCATGGCTACACCTTC
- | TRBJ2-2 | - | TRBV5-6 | CASSSTRGTGELFF | TGTGCCAGCAGCTCCACCAGGGGCACCGGGGAGCTGTTTTTT
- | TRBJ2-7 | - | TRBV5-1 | CASSARQPNEQYF | TGCGCCAGCAGCGCCCGACAACCAAACGAGCAGTACTTC
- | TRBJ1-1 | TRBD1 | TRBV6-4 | CASRLDRAAEAFF | TGTGCCAGCAGACTGGACAGGGCGGCTGAAGCTTTCTTT
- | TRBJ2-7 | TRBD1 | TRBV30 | CAWSLPGQGPYEQYF | TGTGCCTGGAGTTTACCGGGACAGGGGCCCTACGAGCAGTACTTC
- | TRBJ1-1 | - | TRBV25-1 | CASSDNTEAFF | TGTGCCAGCAGTGATAATACTGAAGCTTTCTTT
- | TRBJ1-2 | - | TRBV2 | CASSEALRGAVGYTF | TGTGCCAGCAGTGAAGCGCTTCGGGGGGCCGTTGGCTACACCTTC
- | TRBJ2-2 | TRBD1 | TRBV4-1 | CASSRGQTTGELFF | TGCGCCAGCAGCCGGGGACAGACCACCGGGGAGCTGTTTTTT
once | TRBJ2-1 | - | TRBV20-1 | CSAGLGHEQFF | TGCAGTGCGGGACTTGGGCATGAGCAGTTCTTC
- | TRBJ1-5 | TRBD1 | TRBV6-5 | CASSSRTGGTNQPQHF | TGTGCCAGCAGTTCCCGGACAGGGGGGACTAATCAGCCCCAGCATTTT
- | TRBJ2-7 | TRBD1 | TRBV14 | CASSRTGFSYEQYF | TGTGCCAGCAGCCGGACAGGCTTTTCCTACGAGCAGTACTTC
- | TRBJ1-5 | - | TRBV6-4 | CASRAPLPQHF | TGTGCCAGCAGGGCCCCCCTGCCCCAGCATTTT
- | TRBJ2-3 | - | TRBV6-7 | CASGGDTQYF | TGTGCCAGCGGGGGGGATACGCAGTATTTT
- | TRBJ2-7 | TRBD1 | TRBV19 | CASSLGQGRFEQYF | TGTGCCAGTAGTCTGGGACAGGGTAGGTTCGAGCAGTACTTC
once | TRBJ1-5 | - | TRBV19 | CASSFRGSNQPQHF | TGTGCCAGTAGTTTCCGAGGGAGCAATCAGCCCCAGCATTTT
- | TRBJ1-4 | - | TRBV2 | CAMCPREATEKLFF | TGTGCCATGTGCCCCCGGGAGGCGACTGAAAAACTGTTTTTT
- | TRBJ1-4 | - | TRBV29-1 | CSVGMVQGSEKLFF | TGCAGCGTTGGGATGGTCCAGGGGTCTGAAAAACTGTTTTTT
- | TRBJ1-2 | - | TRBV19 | CATSTGVYGYTF | TGTGCCACCTCGACGGGGGTCTATGGCTACACCTTC
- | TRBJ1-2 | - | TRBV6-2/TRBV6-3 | CASSIPTGPYGYTF | TGTGCCAGCAGCATACCCACAGGACCCTATGGCTACACCTTC
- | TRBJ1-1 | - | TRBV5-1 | CASSLDRGDEAFF | TGCGCCAGCAGCTTGGATCGGGGAGATGAAGCTTTCTTT
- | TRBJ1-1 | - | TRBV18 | CASSPVWNTEAFF | TGTGCCAGCTCCCCCGTCTGGAACACTGAAGCTTTCTTT
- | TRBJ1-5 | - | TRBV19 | CASSISSGGKPQHF | TGTGCCAGTAGTATAAGTTCGGGAGGGAAACCCCAGCATTTT
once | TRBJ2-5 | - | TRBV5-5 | CASSSRQDPTQETQYF | TGTGCCAGCAGCTCCCGACAGGACCCCACCCAAGAGACCCAGTACTTC
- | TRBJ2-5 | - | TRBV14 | CASSQVGDFQETQYF | TGTGCCAGCAGCCAAGTCGGGGACTTCCAAGAGACCCAGTACTTC
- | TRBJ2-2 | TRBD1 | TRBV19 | CASSNGQGTTGELFF | TGTGCCAGTAGTAACGGACAGGGAACCACCGGGGAGCTGTTTTTT
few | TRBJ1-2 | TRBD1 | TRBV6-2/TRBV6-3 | CASSRSRGVYGYTF | TGTGCCAGCAGTCGCAGCAGGGGGGTATATGGCTACACCTTC
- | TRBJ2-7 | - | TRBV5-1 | CASSATGTPSYEQYF | TGCGCCAGCAGCGCGACAGGAACCCCGAGCTACGAGCAGTACTTC
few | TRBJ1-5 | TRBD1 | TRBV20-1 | CSASVGTGLNQPQHF | TGCAGTGCTAGTGTAGGGACAGGGCTTAATCAGCCCCAGCATTTT
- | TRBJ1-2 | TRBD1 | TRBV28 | CASSLIGTANYGYTF | TGTGCCAGCAGTTTAATCGGGACAGCTAACTATGGCTACACCTTC
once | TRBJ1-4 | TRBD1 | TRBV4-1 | CASSQDHRGMSTNEKLFF | TGCGCCAGCAGCCAAGATCACAGGGGAATGTCTACTAATGAAAAACTGTTTTTT
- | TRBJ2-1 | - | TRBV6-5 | CASSRISYNEQFF | TGTGCCAGCTCGAGGATATCCTACAATGAGCAGTTCTTC
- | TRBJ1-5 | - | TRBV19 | CASSMRQTSNQPQHF | TGTGCCAGTAGTATGAGGCAGACTAGCAATCAGCCCCAGCATTTT
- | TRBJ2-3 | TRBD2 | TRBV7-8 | CASSQFSGGISDTQYF | TGTGCCAGCAGCCAATTTAGCGGGGGAATATCAGATACGCAGTATTTT
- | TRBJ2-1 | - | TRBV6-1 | CASSEGRGHYNEQFF | TGTGCCAGCAGTGAAGGGAGGGGCCACTACAATGAGCAGTTCTTC
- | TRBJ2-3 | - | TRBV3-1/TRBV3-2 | CASSLGGLFTDTQYF | TGTGCCAGCAGCCTCGGGGGACTTTTCACAGATACGCAGTATTTT
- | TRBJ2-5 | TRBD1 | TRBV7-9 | CASSSDRRAQYF | TGTGCCAGCAGCTCGGACAGGCGGGCCCAGTACTTC
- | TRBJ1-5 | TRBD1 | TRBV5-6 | CASSLQGAWSNQPQHF | TGTGCCAGCAGCTTGCAGGGGGCGTGGAGCAATCAGCCCCAGCATTTT
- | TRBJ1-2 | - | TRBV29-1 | CSVEVSSVGYTF | TGCAGCGTTGAAGTTTCGTCGGTCGGCTACACCTTC
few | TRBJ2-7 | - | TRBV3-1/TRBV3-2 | CASSTPCGEQYF | TGTGCCAGCAGCACGCCCTGCGGCGAGCAGTACTTC
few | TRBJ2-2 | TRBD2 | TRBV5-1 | CASSLTSGGANTGELFF | TGCGCCAGCAGCTTGACTAGCGGGGGGGCGAACACCGGGGAGCTGTTTTTT
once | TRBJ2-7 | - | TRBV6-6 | CASSSEPYEQYF | TGTGCCAGCAGTTCGGAGCCCTACGAGCAGTACTTC
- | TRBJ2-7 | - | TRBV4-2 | CASSQNQGGSYEQYF | TGTGCCAGCAGCCAAAATCAGGGGGGCTCCTACGAGCAGTACTTC
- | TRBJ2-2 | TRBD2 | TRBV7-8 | CASSHRTRENTGELFF | TGTGCCAGCAGTCACCGGACTAGAGAGAACACCGGGGAGCTGTTTTTT
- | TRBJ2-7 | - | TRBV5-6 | CASSLLQGEQYF | TGTGCCAGCAGCTTGTTACAGGGCGAGCAGTACTTC
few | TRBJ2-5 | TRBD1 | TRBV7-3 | CASSPTGTGRETQYF | TGTGCCAGCAGCCCCACCGGGACAGGGCGGGAGACCCAGTACTTC
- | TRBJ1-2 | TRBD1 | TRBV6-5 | CASRRQGGYGYTF | TGTGCCAGCAGGCGACAGGGGGGTTATGGCTACACCTTC
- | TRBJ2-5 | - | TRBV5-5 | CASSSLGGKGWETQYF | TGTGCCAGCAGCTCGTTGGGGGGTAAGGGCTGGGAGACCCAGTACTTC
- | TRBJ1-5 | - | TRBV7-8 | CASSFGGTNQPQHF | TGTGCCAGCAGCTTCGGGGGAACCAATCAGCCCCAGCATTTT
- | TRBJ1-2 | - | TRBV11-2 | CASSLTASSYGYTF | TGTGCCAGCAGCCTGACAGCGTCTAGCTATGGCTACACCTTC
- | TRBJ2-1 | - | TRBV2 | CASSEGAFDEQFF | TGTGCCAGCAGTGAGGGGGCTTTCGATGAGCAGTTCTTC
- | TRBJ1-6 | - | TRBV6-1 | CASSELGPGDSPLHF | TGTGCCAGCAGTGAATTAGGGCCGGGGGATTCACCCCTCCACTTT
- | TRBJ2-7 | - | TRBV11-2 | CASASTASEQYF | TGTGCCAGCGCGTCGACAGCCAGCGAGCAGTACTTC